The clone carrying this T cell receptor beta chain has more than one count but fewer than ten. The antigen is not known. This could be a read error, since a much larger clone is one nucleotide away. The second PCR ran roughly 7 to 12 cycles with a sample-barcoded 5' primer and J-beta primers. TCRdb passed the 5' RACE reads through MiXCR, listing each CDR3 protein once. Here the sample spans 850,000 or so distinct CDR3 sequences, 25% to 35% being singletons. The sample belongs to a study of blood T cells in healthy people across ages. As for the study in general: The template switching approach captured approximately one barcoded beta molecule for every two T cells.

General study results and limits: Diversity was estimated from one million T cells, and these estimates were considered underestimates.

This CDR3 is built from 15 residues. Deletions cut 4 bases from V and 2 bases from J, with 12 bases between. The germline CDR1 and CDR2 sequences are DFQATT and SNEGSKA (reference sequence). This chain uses TRBV20-1 with TRBJ2-6; TRBD1 is a possible D gene (5 bases). This clonotype was obtained from a woman over 75 in good health. Sequencing input: blood. CDR3 DNA: TGCAGTGCTACAGACAGAAGCCCTGGGGCCAACGTCCTGACTTTC. Translation gives CSATDRSPGANVLTF.